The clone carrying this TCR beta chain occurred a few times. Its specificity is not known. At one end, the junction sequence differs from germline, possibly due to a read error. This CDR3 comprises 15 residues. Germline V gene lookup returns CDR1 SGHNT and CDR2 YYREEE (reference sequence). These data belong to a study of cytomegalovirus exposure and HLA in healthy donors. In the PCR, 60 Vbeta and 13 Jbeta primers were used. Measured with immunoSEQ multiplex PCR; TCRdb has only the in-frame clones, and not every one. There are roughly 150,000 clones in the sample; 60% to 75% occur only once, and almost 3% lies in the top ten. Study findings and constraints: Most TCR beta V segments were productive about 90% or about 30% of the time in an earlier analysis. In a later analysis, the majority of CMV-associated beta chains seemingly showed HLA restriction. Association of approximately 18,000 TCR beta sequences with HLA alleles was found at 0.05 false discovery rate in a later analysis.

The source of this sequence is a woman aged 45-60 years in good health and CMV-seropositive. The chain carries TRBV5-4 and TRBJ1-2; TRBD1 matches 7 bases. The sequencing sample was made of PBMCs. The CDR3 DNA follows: TGTGCCAGCAGCCCGACAGGGAACGCGAACTATGGCTACCCCTTC. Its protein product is CASSPTGNANYGYPF.